Listed below are T cell receptor beta chains from one sample, sequenced in a study of radiotherapy plus CTLA-4 blockade in lung cancer. Sequencing was performed with immunoSEQ multiplex PCR; in TCRdb, only in-frame clones are kept and a portion is missing. The table includes about 72,000 clones, around 80% detected once. The source material was peripheral blood, sampled from a patient treated with radiotherapy plus ipilimumab. These receptors were obtained from a human donor with non-small cell lung cancer who had a complete response to radiotherapy plus ipilimumab. CDR3s include the opening cysteine and the closing phenylalanine or tryptophan. Fields, in order: J gene, V gene, D gene, clone size, CDR3 protein, CDR3 DNA. A D gene is named only where the DNA matches it firmly. Some rows have no size entry. The others give once, few or many, or a class for an expanded clone.

J gene: TRBJ1-5; V gene: TRBV2; D gene: NA; clone size: NA; CDR3 protein: CASSTRDGNQPQHF; CDR3 DNA: TGTGCCAGCAGCACCCGGGACGGCAATCAGCCCCAGCATTTT
J gene: TRBJ1-1; V gene: TRBV27; D gene: TRBD1; clone size: NA; CDR3 protein: CASSLTRTGGMTEAFF; CDR3 DNA: TGTGCCAGCAGTCTTACCCGGACAGGGGGAATGACTGAAGCTTTCTTT
J gene: TRBJ2-1; V gene: TRBV7-8; D gene: TRBD2; clone size: NA; CDR3 protein: CASTPLAEYNEQFF; CDR3 DNA: TGTGCCAGCACTCCCCTAGCGGAATACAATGAGCAGTTCTTC
J gene: TRBJ2-3; V gene: TRBV7-2; D gene: TRBD1; clone size: NA; CDR3 protein: CASSSRRGTGTDTQYF; CDR3 DNA: TGTGCCAGCAGCTCACGAAGAGGGACAGGCACAGATACGCAGTATTTT
J gene: TRBJ2-6; V gene: TRBV7-6; D gene: TRBD1; clone size: NA; CDR3 protein: CASSITGAKGANVLTF; CDR3 DNA: TGTGCCAGCAGCATTACAGGGGCGAAGGGGGCCAACGTCCTGACTTTC
J gene: TRBJ1-5; V gene: TRBV11-3; D gene: TRBD1; clone size: NA; CDR3 protein: CASSPGQGSNQPQHF; CDR3 DNA: TGTGCCAGCAGCCCAGGACAGGGAAGCAATCAGCCCCAGCATTTT
J gene: TRBJ2-4; V gene: TRBV27; D gene: NA; clone size: NA; CDR3 protein: CASSLSAGGVSAKNIQYF; CDR3 DNA: TGTGCCAGCAGTTTATCCGCAGGCGGGGTGTCGGCCAAAAACATTCAGTACTTC
J gene: TRBJ1-2; V gene: TRBV7-9; D gene: TRBD1; clone size: NA; CDR3 protein: CASRGPTDREHGYTF; CDR3 DNA: TGTGCCAGCAGGGGGCCTACAGACAGGGAACACGGCTACACCTTC
J gene: TRBJ1-2; V gene: TRBV19; D gene: TRBD1; clone size: NA; CDR3 protein: CASTRQGYGYTF; CDR3 DNA: TGTGCCAGTACCAGACAGGGGTATGGCTACACCTTC
J gene: TRBJ2-5; V gene: TRBV21-1; D gene: NA; clone size: NA; CDR3 protein: CASSKIRGLRKTQYF; CDR3 DNA: TGTGCCAGCAGCAAAATACGTGGGCTACGGAAGACCCAGTACTTC
J gene: TRBJ1-2; V gene: TRBV11-3; D gene: NA; clone size: NA; CDR3 protein: CASSLRGGPYGYTF; CDR3 DNA: TGTGCCAGCAGCTTGCGGGGGGGTCCCTATGGCTACACCTTC
J gene: TRBJ2-1; V gene: TRBV9; D gene: NA; clone size: NA; CDR3 protein: CASSVLDNPYYNEQFF; CDR3 DNA: TGTGCCAGCAGCGTACTCGACAACCCATACTACAATGAGCAGTTCTTC
J gene: TRBJ1-1; V gene: TRBV9; D gene: NA; clone size: NA; CDR3 protein: CASSPWGDGTNTEAFF; CDR3 DNA: TGTGCCAGCAGCCCTTGGGGGGACGGAACGAACACTGAAGCTTTCTTT
J gene: TRBJ1-1; V gene: TRBV19; D gene: NA; clone size: NA; CDR3 protein: CASSMALTRNTEAFF; CDR3 DNA: TGTGCCAGTAGTATGGCCCTGACAAGGAACACTGAAGCTTTCTTT
J gene: TRBJ2-7; V gene: TRBV14; D gene: NA; clone size: few; CDR3 protein: CASSQVTYEQYF; CDR3 DNA: TGTGCCAGCAGCCAGGTGACCTACGAGCAGTACTTC
J gene: TRBJ2-7; V gene: TRBV7-9; D gene: NA; clone size: NA; CDR3 protein: CASKETGHYEQYF; CDR3 DNA: TGTGCCAGTAAAGAGACAGGCCACTACGAGCAGTACTTC
J gene: TRBJ1-5; V gene: TRBV2; D gene: TRBD1; clone size: NA; CDR3 protein: CASSQLPGQGRGSNQPQHF; CDR3 DNA: TGTGCCAGCAGTCAACTCCCGGGACAGGGTAGGGGTAGCAATCAGCCCCAGCATTTT
J gene: TRBJ2-7; V gene: TRBV6-5; D gene: NA; clone size: NA; CDR3 protein: CASSGTGSYEQYF; CDR3 DNA: TGTGCCAGCAGCGGTACTGGGTCCTACGAGCAGTACTTC
J gene: TRBJ1-2; V gene: TRBV5-6; D gene: NA; clone size: NA; CDR3 protein: CASSWESGGNYGYTF; CDR3 DNA: TGTGCCAGCAGCTGGGAATCGGGGGGCAACTATGGCTACACCTTC
J gene: TRBJ1-1; V gene: TRBV7-9; D gene: NA; clone size: NA; CDR3 protein: CASSLGTEAFF; CDR3 DNA: TGTGCCAGCAGCTTAGGCACTGAAGCTTTCTTT
J gene: TRBJ1-1; V gene: TRBV7-9; D gene: NA; clone size: NA; CDR3 protein: CASSFRKQGLTEAFF; CDR3 DNA: TGTGCCAGCAGCTTTAGGAAACAGGGACTAACTGAAGCTTTCTTT
J gene: TRBJ1-2; V gene: TRBV6-5; D gene: NA; clone size: few; CDR3 protein: CASSYGRLLGGYTF; CDR3 DNA: TGTGCCAGCAGTTACGGTAGACTACTCGGGGGCTACACCTTC
J gene: TRBJ2-7; V gene: TRBV29-1; D gene: TRBD2; clone size: NA; CDR3 protein: CSVEKTVAGGLTYEQYF; CDR3 DNA: TGCAGCGTTGAAAAGACGGTGGCGGGGGGGCTGACCTACGAGCAGTACTTC
J gene: TRBJ1-4; V gene: TRBV7-6; D gene: TRBD1; clone size: NA; CDR3 protein: CASSHPTGDSKLFF; CDR3 DNA: TGTGCCAGCAGCCACCCAACAGGGGACTCTAAACTGTTTTTT
J gene: TRBJ2-6; V gene: TRBV2; D gene: NA; clone size: NA; CDR3 protein: CASSARASGANVLTF; CDR3 DNA: TGTGCCAGCAGTGCCCGGGCGTCTGGGGCCAACGTCCTGACTTTC
J gene: TRBJ1-4; V gene: TRBV30; D gene: NA; clone size: once; CDR3 protein: CAWTSTFTNEKLFF; CDR3 DNA: TGTGCCTGGACCAGCACATTTACTAATGAAAAACTGTTTTTT
J gene: TRBJ2-5; V gene: TRBV12-5; D gene: TRBD2; clone size: NA; CDR3 protein: CASGSGLAGGGETQYF; CDR3 DNA: TGTGCTAGTGGTTCGGGACTAGCGGGAGGTGGAGAGACCCAGTACTTC
J gene: TRBJ2-5; V gene: TRBV7-9; D gene: NA; clone size: once; CDR3 protein: CASSFSRTQYF; CDR3 DNA: TGTGCCAGCAGCTTTTCTCGGACCCAGTACTTC
J gene: TRBJ2-1; V gene: TRBV7-9; D gene: TRBD2; clone size: NA; CDR3 protein: CASSSRTSGRAKNEQFF; CDR3 DNA: TGTGCCAGCAGCTCCCGGACTAGCGGGAGGGCCAAGAATGAGCAGTTCTTC
J gene: TRBJ1-6; V gene: TRBV19; D gene: NA; clone size: NA; CDR3 protein: CASSIRGSGQSSPLHF; CDR3 DNA: TGTGCCAGTAGTATAAGAGGATCAGGACAGTCGTCACCCCTCCACTTT
J gene: TRBJ1-2; V gene: TRBV19; D gene: TRBD1; clone size: NA; CDR3 protein: CASGEDRGNGYTF; CDR3 DNA: TGTGCCAGTGGAGAGGACAGGGGGAATGGCTACACCTTC
J gene: TRBJ1-6; V gene: TRBV30; D gene: TRBD1; clone size: NA; CDR3 protein: CASLPRDRGNSPLHF; CDR3 DNA: TGTGCCTCCTTACCCCGGGACAGGGGAAATTCACCCCTCCACTTT
J gene: TRBJ1-1; V gene: TRBV7-8; D gene: TRBD1; clone size: NA; CDR3 protein: CASSFERQGILLGEAFF; CDR3 DNA: TGTGCCAGCAGCTTCGAACGACAGGGCATATTGTTGGGTGAAGCTTTCTTT
J gene: TRBJ2-3; V gene: TRBV4-1; D gene: TRBD1; clone size: NA; CDR3 protein: CASSQNEQGAVTDTQYF; CDR3 DNA: TGCGCCAGCAGCCAGAACGAACAGGGGGCCGTGACAGATACGCAGTATTTT
J gene: TRBJ1-5; V gene: TRBV10-2; D gene: NA; clone size: once; CDR3 protein: CASRAGGGSNQPQHF; CDR3 DNA: TGCGCCAGCAGAGCCGGGGGGGGTAGCAATCAGCCCCAGCATTTT